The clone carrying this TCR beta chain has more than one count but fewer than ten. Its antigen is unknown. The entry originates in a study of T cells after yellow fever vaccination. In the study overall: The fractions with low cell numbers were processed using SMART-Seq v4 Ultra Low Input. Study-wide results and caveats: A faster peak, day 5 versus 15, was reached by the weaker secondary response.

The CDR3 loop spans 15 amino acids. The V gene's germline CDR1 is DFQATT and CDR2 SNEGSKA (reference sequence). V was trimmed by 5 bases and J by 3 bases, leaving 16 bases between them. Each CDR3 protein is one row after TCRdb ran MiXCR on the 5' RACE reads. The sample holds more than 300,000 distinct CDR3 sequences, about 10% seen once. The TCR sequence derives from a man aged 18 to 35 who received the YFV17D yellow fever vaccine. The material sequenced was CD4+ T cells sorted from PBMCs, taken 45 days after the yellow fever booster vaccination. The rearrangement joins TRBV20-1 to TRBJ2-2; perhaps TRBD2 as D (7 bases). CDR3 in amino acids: CSALRGGAHTGELFF. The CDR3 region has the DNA TGCAGTGCTTTAAGGGGGGGGGCCCACACCGGGGAGCTGTTTTTT.